The 20 T cell receptor beta chains given below trace back to one sample, sequenced in a study of T cells in Graves' hyperthyroidism and ophthalmopathy. The investigators amplified TCR beta CDR3 regions from RNA transcripts. Using the HTBI primer set, a first-round RT-PCR was run on the TCR CDR3. Via MiXCR, TCRdb re-called the multiplex PCR reads, giving one row per CDR3 protein. The table has approximately 590,000 distinct CDR3 sequences, 15% to 17% seen once. The sample consisted of blood. These receptor sequences come from a woman in her 30s with Graves' hyperthyroidism.

This clonotype appeared many times. The J gene is TRBJ2-1, the V gene TRBV11-3; TRBD2 is a possible D gene (5 bases). The CDR3 spans 14 residues. Trimming pared 3 bases from V and 0 bases from J, leaving 6 bases between. Germline lookup yields CDR1 SGHNT and CDR2 YENEEA. Here the CDR3 reads CASSFTSSYNEQFF. The CDR3 DNA reads TGTGCCAGCAGCTTTACTAGCTCCTACAATGAGCAGTTCTTC.

This clonotype was recorded a few times. J is TRBJ2-7 and V is TRBV6-2 or TRBV6-3; tentative D call: TRBD1 (5 bases). This CDR3 is 13 amino acids long. Between the trimmed V and J ends, which lost 6 bases and 2 bases, there was a span of 11 bases. Germline values: CDR1 MNHEY, CDR2 SVGEGT. This CDR3 is CASRQTDTYEQYF. Here the CDR3 DNA reads TGTGCCAGCAGACAGACAGACACCTACGAGCAGTACTTC.

This clonotype was recorded many times. This chain connects TRBV20-1 to TRBJ2-3; D uncertain. V gave up 1 base and J gave up 2 bases, with 16 bases separating them. Germline V gene sequence: CDR1 DFQATT, CDR2 SNEGSKA (reference sequence). CDR3 length: 16 residues. CDR3 amino acids: CSARASRKAFTDTQYF. The DNA for the CDR3 is TGCAGTGCTAGAGCCTCTCGGAAGGCCTTCACAGATACGCAGTATTTT.

This clonotype has at least ten counts. The V and J genes are TRBV5-1 and TRBJ2-1, with D perhaps matching TRBD1 or TRBD2 (6 bases each). Per germline, CDR1 SGHRS and CDR2 YFSETQ. Trimming left V 4 bases short and J 9 bases short, with 14 bases between. The CDR3 sequence is 13 residues long. The CDR3 DNA is TGCGCCAGCAGCGGACAGCGGGCGAGTGAGCAGTTCTTC. Amino acid sequence: CASSGQRASEQFF.

The table lists this clonotype with many counts. The chain is built from TRBV6-1 and TRBJ1-2, with a weak D call TRBD1 (6 bases). The V end was cut by 7 bases, the J end by 7 bases, with 16 bases between. The CDR3 is made up of 13 amino acids. Germline V CDR1 and CDR2: MNHNS, SASEGT. Here the CDR3 reads CASTETAGVGYTF. In DNA form, the CDR3 reads TGTGCCAGCACCGAAACGGCAGGGGTTGGCTACACCTTC.

There are many counts of this clonotype. The V gene is TRBV18, the J gene TRBJ2-1, with 8 bases identical to TRBD2. Germline V gene sequence: CDR1 KGHSH, CDR2 LQKENI. The V gene end was trimmed by 4 bases and the J gene end by 10 bases; junction bases not matched to a gene: 9. CDR3 length: 14 residues. The CDR3 loop is CASSLETSEREQFF. CDR3 DNA sequence: TGTGCCAGCTCACTCGAGACTAGCGAGCGAGAGCAGTTCTTC.

This clonotype has just a few counts. V usage is TRBV11-2 and J usage is TRBJ2-7; 7 bases map to TRBD1. The CDR3 loop spans 15 amino acids. V lost 5 bases, J lost 0 bases, and 7 bases stayed unmatched. CDR1 and CDR2 (germline): SGHAT, FQNNGV. DNA for the CDR3: TGTGCCAGCAGCCCCAACAGGGGTAGCTCCTACGAGCAGTACTTC. Translating gives CASSPNRGSSYEQYF.

In its sample, this clonotype was seen a few times. The chain uses TRBV20-1 and TRBJ2-1; TRBD2 aligns across 8 bases. V shed 6 bases, J shed 8 bases, and the junction held 21 bases outside the gene matches. Looked up from germline, CDR1 is DFQATT and CDR2 is SNEGSKA (reference sequence). The CDR3 extends over 17 amino acids. This chain's CDR3 is CSAPEGSGLAEEDEQFF. CDR3 nucleotides: TGCAGTGCCCCCGAGGGATCCGGACTAGCTGAAGAGGATGAGCAGTTCTTC.

This clonotype has ten or more counts. The chain links TRBV28 to TRBJ1-5; D unclear. V lost 9 bases and J 2 bases, leaving 11 bases between the germline ends. The germline V gene encodes CDR1 MDHEN and CDR2 SYDVKM. The CDR3 sequence is 13 residues long. The CDR3 DNA sequence: TGTGCCAGTCGGGGAATTGGCAATCAGCCCCAGCATTTT. Translating gives CASRGIGNQPQHF.

This clonotype was recorded a few times. J is TRBJ2-1 and V is TRBV4-1; D gene ambiguous. Germline V lookup: CDR1 MGHRA, CDR2 YSYEKL. The CDR3 length is 15 residues. V gave up 0 bases and J gave up 9 bases, with 15 bases separating them. CDR3 loop: CASSQEVFPYGEQFF. The CDR3 DNA follows: TGCGCCAGCAGCCAAGAAGTCTTCCCATACGGTGAGCAGTTCTTC.

A few counts support this clonotype. The DNA of the CDR3 is TGTGCCAGCAGCTCACAGTACATGGGCGGGGAGCTGTTTTTT. Encoded protein: CASSSQYMGGELFF. The chain has TRBV7-2 and TRBJ2-2; D is unresolved. The ends were cut back, 4 bases at V and 7 bases at J, with 13 bases in the middle. The CDR3 sequence is 14 residues long. The V gene's germline CDR1 is SGHTA and CDR2 FQGNSA.

This clonotype turned up a few times. V gene TRBV11-1 combines with J gene TRBJ2-4; TRBD2 aligns across 10 bases. Unmatched junction bases numbered 17, after V lost 5 bases and J lost 1 base. CDR3 length: 20 amino acids. Germline V gene sequence: CDR1 SGHAT, CDR2 FQDESV (reference sequence). The CDR3 spells CASSPGRKLAGASAKNIQYF. CDR3 in DNA: TGTGCCAGCAGCCCGGGACGCAAGCTAGCGGGAGCGTCCGCCAAAAACATTCAGTACTTC.

This clonotype was recorded a few times. A much larger clone differs from this one at a single base, so this may be a read error. This chain uses TRBV7-2 with TRBJ2-7; TRBD1 matches 9 bases. The CDR3 totals 13 residues. Germline CDR1 and CDR2: SGHTA and FQGNSA. The CDR3 nucleotides read TGTGCCAGCAGCACCGACAGGGGGGGCGAGCAGCACTTC. This translates into CASSTDRGGEQHF.

This rearrangement joins TRBV27 to TRBJ2-7; TRBD2 is a possible D gene (6 bases). Per the germline V gene, CDR1 is MNHEY and CDR2 is SMNVEV (reference sequence). This CDR3 is built from 13 residues. Trimming shortened V by 0 bases and J by 5 bases, and 8 bases separated the two germline ends. In DNA form, the CDR3 reads TGTGCCAGCAGTTTATCACTAGCTAACGAGCAGTACTTC. Protein product: CASSLSLANEQYF.

The genes are TRBV4-3 and TRBJ1-4, with 10 bases fitting TRBD1. Per the germline V gene, CDR1 is LGHNA and CDR2 is YSLEER. V was pared by 2 bases and J by 8 bases, with 8 bases of the junction left unmatched. The CDR3 has 16 residues. The CDR3 nucleotides read TGCGCCAGCAGCCAACAAAGCGGGACAGGGGACGAAAAACTGTTTTTT. It translates to CASSQQSGTGDEKLFF.

This clonotype occurred many times. V is TRBV7-9 and J is TRBJ2-3, with TRBD1 as a possible D gene (6 bases). The CDR3 has 16 residues. The germline CDR1 and CDR2 sequences are SEHNR and FQNEAQ (reference sequence). Trimming stripped 5 bases from V and 2 bases from J, with 17 bases between. The CDR3 nucleotides read TGTGCCAGCAGCCCATCCGGGACACGCGACACAGATACGCAGTATTTT. As protein: CASSPSGTRDTDTQYF.

This clonotype occurred a few times. This may be a read error: a much more frequent sequence differs by one nucleotide. The V gene is TRBV18, the J gene TRBJ2-3, with unresolved D. The V gene's germline CDR1 is KGHSH and CDR2 LQKENI. CDR3 length: 12 residues. V was clipped by 8 bases and J by 6 bases, with 12 bases between them. The CDR3 protein is CASAASPDTQYF. CDR3 DNA: TGTGCCAGCGCTGCTAGTCCCGATACGCAGTATTTT. Full variable domain (rest looked up from reference TRBV18 and TRBJ2-3): NAGVMQNPRHLVRRRGQEARLRCSPMKGHSHVYWYRQLPEEGLKFMVYLQKENIIDESGMPKERFSAEFPKEGPSILRIQQVVRGDSAAYFCASAASPDTQYFGPGTRLTVL.

This clonotype was seen ten or more times. The rearrangement uses TRBV28 and TRBJ1-2; unclear D gene. This CDR3 spans 13 amino acids. Looked up from germline, CDR1 is MDHEN and CDR2 is SYDVKM. V was trimmed by 4 bases and J by 8 bases, leaving 14 bases between them. The CDR3 sequence is CASSSGPERGYTF. Written as DNA, the CDR3 is TGTGCCAGCAGTTCCGGACCCGAGAGGGGCTACACCTTC.

This clonotype was detected ten times or more. J is TRBJ2-1 and V is TRBV7-6; 8 nucleotides agree with TRBD2. Unmatched junction bases numbered 9, after V lost 3 bases and J lost 8 bases. Germline CDR1 and CDR2: SGHVS and FNYEAQ. The length of the CDR3 is 15 residues. The CDR3 loop is CASSFLIAGNHEQFF. CDR3 DNA: TGTGCCAGCAGCTTTTTAATAGCGGGAAATCATGAGCAGTTCTTC.

This clonotype was observed many times. This chain joins TRBV7-9 and TRBJ2-7; 7 nucleotides align to TRBD1. The CDR3 totals 13 residues. V lost 5 bases and J lost 5; bases outside the gene matches: 6. Germline V gene lookup returns CDR1 SEHNR and CDR2 FQNEAQ (reference sequence). The CDR3 spells CASSAPGQNEQYF. The CDR3 DNA reads as TGTGCCAGCAGCGCTCCGGGACAGAACGAGCAGTACTTC.